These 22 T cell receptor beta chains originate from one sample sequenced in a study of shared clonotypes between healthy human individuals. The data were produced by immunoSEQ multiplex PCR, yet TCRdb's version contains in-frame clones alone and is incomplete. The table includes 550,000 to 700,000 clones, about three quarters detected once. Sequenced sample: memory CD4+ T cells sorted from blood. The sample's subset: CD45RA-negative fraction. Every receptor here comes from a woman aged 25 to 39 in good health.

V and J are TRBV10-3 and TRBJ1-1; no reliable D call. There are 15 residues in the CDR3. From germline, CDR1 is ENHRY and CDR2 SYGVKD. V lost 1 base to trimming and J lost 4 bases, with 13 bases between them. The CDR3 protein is CAISEWADGSTEAFF. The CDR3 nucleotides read TGTGCCATCAGTGAGTGGGCAGATGGGAGCACTGAAGCTTTCTTT.

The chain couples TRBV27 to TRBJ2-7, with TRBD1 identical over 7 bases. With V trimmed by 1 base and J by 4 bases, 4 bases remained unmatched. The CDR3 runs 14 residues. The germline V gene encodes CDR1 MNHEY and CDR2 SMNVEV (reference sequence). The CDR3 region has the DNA TGTGCCAGCAGTTTATTGGACAGGTGGTACGAGCAGTACTTC. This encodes CASSLLDRWYEQYF.

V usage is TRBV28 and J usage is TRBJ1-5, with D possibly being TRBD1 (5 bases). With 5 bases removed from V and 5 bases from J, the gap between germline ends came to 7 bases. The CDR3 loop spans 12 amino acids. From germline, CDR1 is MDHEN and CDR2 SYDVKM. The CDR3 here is CASSTGDQPQHF. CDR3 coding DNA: TGTGCCAGCAGTACAGGTGATCAGCCCCAGCATTTT.

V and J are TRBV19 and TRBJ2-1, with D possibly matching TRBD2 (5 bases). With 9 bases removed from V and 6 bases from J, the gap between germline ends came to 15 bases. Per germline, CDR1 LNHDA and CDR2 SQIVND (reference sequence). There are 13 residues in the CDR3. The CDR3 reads CASRLNARNEQFF. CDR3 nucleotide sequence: TGTGCCAGCAGACTAAACGCCCGCAATGAGCAGTTCTTC. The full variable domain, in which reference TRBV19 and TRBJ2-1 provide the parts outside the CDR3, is DGGITQSPKYLFRKEGQNVTLSCEQNLNHDAMYWYRQDPGQGLRLIYYSQIVNDFQKGDIAEGYSVSREKKESFPLTVTSAQKNPTAFYLCASRLNARNEQFFGPGTRLTVL.

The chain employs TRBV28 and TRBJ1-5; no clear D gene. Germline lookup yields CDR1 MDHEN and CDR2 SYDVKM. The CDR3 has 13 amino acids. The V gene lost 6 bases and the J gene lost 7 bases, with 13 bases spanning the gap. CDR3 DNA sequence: TGTGCCAGCAGCCCGGGGAGGACCCAGCCCCAGCATTTT. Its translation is CASSPGRTQPQHF.

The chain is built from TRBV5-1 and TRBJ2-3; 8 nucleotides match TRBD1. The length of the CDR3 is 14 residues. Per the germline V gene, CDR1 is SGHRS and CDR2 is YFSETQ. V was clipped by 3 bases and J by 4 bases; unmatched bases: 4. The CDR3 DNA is TGCGCCAGCAGCTGGACAGGGTATGCAGATACGCAGTATTTT. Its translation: CASSWTGYADTQYF.

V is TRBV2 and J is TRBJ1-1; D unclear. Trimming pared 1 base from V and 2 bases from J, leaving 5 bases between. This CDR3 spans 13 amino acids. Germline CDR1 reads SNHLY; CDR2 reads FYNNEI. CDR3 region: CASSEDSNTEAFF. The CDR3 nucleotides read TGTGCCAGCAGTGAAGACAGTAACACTGAAGCTTTCTTT.

The CDR3 DNA reads as TGCAGCGCCGGGACGGACGGAGAGACCCAGTACTTC. Protein: CSAGTDGETQYF. The V gene is TRBV29-1, the J gene TRBJ2-5; the D call may be TRBD1 or TRBD2 (5 bases each). Trimming removed 7 bases from V and 4 bases from J, with 13 bases in between. Germline CDR1 is SQVTM and CDR2 is ANQGSEA. This CDR3 has 12 residues.

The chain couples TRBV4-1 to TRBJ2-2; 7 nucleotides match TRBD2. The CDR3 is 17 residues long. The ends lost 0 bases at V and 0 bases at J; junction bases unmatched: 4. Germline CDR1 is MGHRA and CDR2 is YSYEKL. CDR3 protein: CASSQETSGTNTGELFF. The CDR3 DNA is TGCGCCAGCAGCCAAGAGACCAGCGGGACGAACACCGGGGAGCTGTTTTTT.

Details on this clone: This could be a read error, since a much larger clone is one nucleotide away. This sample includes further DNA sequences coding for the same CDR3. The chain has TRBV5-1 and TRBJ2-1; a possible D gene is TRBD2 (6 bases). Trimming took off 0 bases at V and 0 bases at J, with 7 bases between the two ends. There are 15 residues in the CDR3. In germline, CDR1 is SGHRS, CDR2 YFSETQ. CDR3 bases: TGCGCCAGCAGCTTGGCCGGGAGCTCCTACAATGAGCAGTTCTTC. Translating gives CASSLAGSSYNEQFF.

The CDR3 here is CASSLDRGGRNTGELFF. The CDR3 nucleotides are TGCGCCAGCAGCTTGGATCGAGGAGGGCGGAACACCGGGGAGCTGTTTTTT. The chain employs TRBV5-1 and TRBJ2-2, with TRBD2 as a possible D gene (6 bases). The V gene's germline CDR1 is SGHRS and CDR2 YFSETQ. V was pared by 0 bases and J by 1 base, with 13 bases between. There are 17 residues in the CDR3.

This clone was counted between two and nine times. The CDR3 here is CASSMQVGSGGNQPQHF. CDR3 nucleotides: TGTGCCAGTAGTATGCAGGTGGGGTCAGGGGGAAATCAGCCCCAGCATTTT. The chain combines TRBV19 with TRBJ1-5, with TRBD1 matching over 7 bases. This CDR3 is built from 17 residues. The trim removed 3 bases at V and 4 bases at J, leaving 12 bases unmatched. Germline V CDR1 and CDR2: LNHDA, SQIVND (reference sequence).

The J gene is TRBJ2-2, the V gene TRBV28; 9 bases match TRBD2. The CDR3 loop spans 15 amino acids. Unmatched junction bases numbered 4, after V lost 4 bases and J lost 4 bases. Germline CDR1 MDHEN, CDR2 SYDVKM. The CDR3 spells CASSSSGTGTGELFF. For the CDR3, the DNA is TGTGCCAGCAGTTCTAGCGGGACGGGCACCGGGGAGCTGTTTTTT.

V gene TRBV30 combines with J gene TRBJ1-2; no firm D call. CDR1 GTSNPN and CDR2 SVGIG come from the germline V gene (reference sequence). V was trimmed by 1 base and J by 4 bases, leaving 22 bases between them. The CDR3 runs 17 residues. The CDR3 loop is CAWSDPFRKPPSYGYTF. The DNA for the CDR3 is TGTGCCTGGAGTGACCCATTCCGCAAGCCGCCCTCCTATGGCTACACCTTC.

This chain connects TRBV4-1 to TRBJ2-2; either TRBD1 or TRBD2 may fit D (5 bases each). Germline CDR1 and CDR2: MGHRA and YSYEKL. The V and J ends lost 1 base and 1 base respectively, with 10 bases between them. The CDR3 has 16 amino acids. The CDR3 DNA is TGCGCCAGCAGCCAAGTATGGGGACGGAACACCGGGGAGCTGTTTTTT. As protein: CASSQVWGRNTGELFF.

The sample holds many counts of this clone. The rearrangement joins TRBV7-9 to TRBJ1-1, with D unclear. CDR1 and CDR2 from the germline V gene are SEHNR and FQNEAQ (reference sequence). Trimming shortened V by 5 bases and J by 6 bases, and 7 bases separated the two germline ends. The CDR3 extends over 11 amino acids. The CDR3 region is CASSELAEAFF. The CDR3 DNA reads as TGTGCCAGCAGCGAACTAGCTGAAGCTTTCTTT. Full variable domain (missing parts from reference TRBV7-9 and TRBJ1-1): DTGVSQNPRHKITKRGQNVTFRCDPISEHNRLYWYRQTLGQGPEFLTYFQNEAQLEKSRLLSDRFSAERPKGSFSTLEIQRTEQGDSAMYLCASSELAEAFFGQGTRLTVV.

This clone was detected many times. This CDR3 reads CASSPRTSGSSDTQYF. The CDR3 bases are TGTGCCAGCAGCCCGCGGACTAGCGGGAGCTCAGATACGCAGTATTTT. The J gene is TRBJ2-3, the V gene TRBV7-6; 13 bases are a match to TRBD2. V was clipped by 5 bases and J by 4 bases; unmatched bases: 6. The germline CDR1 and CDR2 sequences are SGHVS and FNYEAQ. The CDR3 sequence is 16 residues long.

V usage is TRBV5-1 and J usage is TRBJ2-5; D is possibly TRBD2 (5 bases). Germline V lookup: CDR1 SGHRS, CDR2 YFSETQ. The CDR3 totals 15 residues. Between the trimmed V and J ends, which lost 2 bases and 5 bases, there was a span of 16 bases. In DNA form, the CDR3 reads TGCGCCAGCAGCTTAGGGCCTGGATCGGGGGAGACCCAGTACTTC. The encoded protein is CASSLGPGSGETQYF.

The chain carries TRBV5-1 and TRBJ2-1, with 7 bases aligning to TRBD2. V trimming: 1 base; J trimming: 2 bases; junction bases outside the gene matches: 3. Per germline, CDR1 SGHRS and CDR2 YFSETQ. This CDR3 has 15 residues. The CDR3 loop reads CASSLPLAAYNEQFF. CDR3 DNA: TGCGCCAGCAGCTTGCCGCTAGCGGCCTACAATGAGCAGTTCTTC.

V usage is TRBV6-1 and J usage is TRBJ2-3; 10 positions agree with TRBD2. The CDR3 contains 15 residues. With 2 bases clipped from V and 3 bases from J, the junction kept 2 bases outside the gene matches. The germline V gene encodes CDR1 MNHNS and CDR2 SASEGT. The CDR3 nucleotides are TGTGCCAGCAGTGAACCGGGACTAGCGACAGATACGCAGTATTTT. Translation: CASSEPGLATDTQYF.

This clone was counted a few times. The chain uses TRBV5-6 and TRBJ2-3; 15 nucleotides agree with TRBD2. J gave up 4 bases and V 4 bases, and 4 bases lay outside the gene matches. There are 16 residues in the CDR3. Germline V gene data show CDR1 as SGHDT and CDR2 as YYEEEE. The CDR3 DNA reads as TGTGCCAGCAGCCCACGGACTAGCGGGAGGGCAGATACGCAGTATTTT. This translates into CASSPRTSGRADTQYF. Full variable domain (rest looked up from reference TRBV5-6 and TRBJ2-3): DAGVTQSPTHLIKTRGQQVTLRCSPKSGHDTVSWYQQALGQGPQFIFQYYEEEERQRGNFPDRFSGHQFPNYSSELNVNALLLGDSALYLCASSPRTSGRADTQYFGPGTRLTVL.

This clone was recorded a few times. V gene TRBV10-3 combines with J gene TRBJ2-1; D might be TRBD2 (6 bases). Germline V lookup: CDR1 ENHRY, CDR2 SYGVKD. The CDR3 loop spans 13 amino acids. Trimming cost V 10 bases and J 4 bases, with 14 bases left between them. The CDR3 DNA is TGTGCCACCCTAGCAGGAGGGTACAATGAGCAGTTCTTC. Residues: CATLAGGYNEQFF.